This T cell receptor beta chain appears in the sequencing data of a study of shared clonotypes between healthy human individuals. V was pared by 2 bases and J by 0 bases, with 12 bases between. Germline V CDR1 and CDR2: MNHEY, SMNVEV (reference sequence). The CDR3 length is 16 residues. In the CD4+ fraction, cells were divided into CD45RA+ naive and CD45RA-negative memory subsets. TCRdb's copy holds only in-frame clones and misses some; the assay was immunoSEQ multiplex PCR. The sample contains about 2 million clones, roughly 94% of which appear only once. Sequenced: naive CD4+ T cells sorted from blood. Indicated subset: CD45RA+ positively selected. This TCR was sampled from a man aged 18 to 30 in good health. This chain connects TRBV27 to TRBJ2-3, with D possibly being TRBD1 (5 bases). The CDR3 reads CASSLRQGWSTDTQYF. CDR3 coding DNA: TGTGCCAGCAGTTTACGCCAGGGATGGAGCACAGATACGCAGTATTTT.